A selection of T cell receptor beta chains follows, all from one sample in a study of blood T cells in healthy people across ages. Each CDR3 protein is one row after TCRdb ran MiXCR on the 5' RACE reads. The repertoire holds about 1.4 million distinct CDR3 sequences, with 59% as singletons. Material for sequencing was blood. The receptors originated from a man in his late teens or twenties in good health. CDR3s include the opening cysteine and the closing phenylalanine or tryptophan. Each record gives: CDR3 DNA, CDR3 protein, D gene, J gene, V gene, clone size. D genes are given only for firm matches. Clone size, where shown, is once, few, many, or a class for clones that have expanded.

CDR3 DNA: TGTGCCAGCACGGGACAGGGAAGTTACAATGAGCAGTTCTTC
CDR3 protein: CASTGQGSYNEQFF
D gene: TRBD1
J gene: TRBJ2-1
V gene: TRBV7-9
clone size: few

CDR3 DNA: TGTGCCAGCCAGCGGGGCAACACCTACGAGCAGTACTTC
CDR3 protein: CASQRGNTYEQYF
D gene: TRBD2
J gene: TRBJ2-7
V gene: TRBV7-2
clone size: -

CDR3 DNA: TGTGCCAGTAGTGCTACGACAGGGCAAAACTACGAGCAGTACTTC
CDR3 protein: CASSATTGQNYEQYF
D gene: TRBD1
J gene: TRBJ2-7
V gene: TRBV19
clone size: few

CDR3 DNA: TGTGCCAGCAGGAACCGGGACAGGGGCTTTGCTAACTATGGCTACACCTTC
CDR3 protein: CASRNRDRGFANYGYTF
D gene: TRBD1
J gene: TRBJ1-2
V gene: TRBV28
clone size: -

CDR3 DNA: TGTGCCAGCAGCCAAGGTAGTCTAGCATACGAGCAGTACTTC
CDR3 protein: CASSQGSLAYEQYF
D gene: -
J gene: TRBJ2-7
V gene: TRBV4-2
clone size: -

CDR3 DNA: TGTGCCAGCAGGCCCGAGGGCAGTCTTTGGGCAGATACGCAGTATTTT
CDR3 protein: CASRPEGSLWADTQYF
D gene: -
J gene: TRBJ2-3
V gene: TRBV28
clone size: -

CDR3 DNA: TGCAGCGGGACGGCTACAGGGGGCAGTGAGCAGTTCTTC
CDR3 protein: CSGTATGGSEQFF
D gene: TRBD1
J gene: TRBJ2-1
V gene: TRBV29-1
clone size: -

CDR3 DNA: TGTGCCAGCAGCAGTCTAGGTGAAAAACTGTTTTTT
CDR3 protein: CASSSLGEKLFF
D gene: -
J gene: TRBJ1-4
V gene: TRBV4-2
clone size: many

CDR3 DNA: TGCAGTGCTAGGGAAAGCAATCAGCCCCAGCATTTT
CDR3 protein: CSARESNQPQHF
D gene: -
J gene: TRBJ1-5
V gene: TRBV20-1
clone size: few

CDR3 DNA: TGTGTCAACGCATGGACATCTTCTAACTATGGCTACACCTTC
CDR3 protein: CVNAWTSSNYGYTF
D gene: -
J gene: TRBJ1-2
V gene: TRBV6-2/TRBV6-3
clone size: once

CDR3 DNA: TGCGCCAGCAGCCAGGAGGGGTACACGAACACCGGGGAGCTGTTTTTT
CDR3 protein: CASSQEGYTNTGELFF
D gene: -
J gene: TRBJ2-2
V gene: TRBV4-1
clone size: -

CDR3 DNA: TGTGCCAGCTCATTCAGTAATTGGGAGCAGTACTTC
CDR3 protein: CASSFSNWEQYF
D gene: -
J gene: TRBJ2-4
V gene: TRBV18
clone size: few

CDR3 DNA: TGTGCCAGCAGTGAGGACGGGGAGCTGTTTTTT
CDR3 protein: CASSEDGELFF
D gene: -
J gene: TRBJ2-2
V gene: TRBV2
clone size: -

CDR3 DNA: TGTGCCAGCAGCCAAGGTGGCTCCTACACCGGGGAGCTGTTTTTT
CDR3 protein: CASSQGGSYTGELFF
D gene: -
J gene: TRBJ2-2
V gene: TRBV14
clone size: -

CDR3 DNA: TGCGCCAGCAGCCAAGATCTAGGAGGGATCACCTATAATTCACCCCTCCACTTT
CDR3 protein: CASSQDLGGITYNSPLHF
D gene: -
J gene: TRBJ1-6
V gene: TRBV4-1
clone size: few

CDR3 DNA: TGTGCCAGTAAATGGGACAGCGCCTACAATGAGCAGTTCTTC
CDR3 protein: CASKWDSAYNEQFF
D gene: TRBD1
J gene: TRBJ2-1
V gene: TRBV19
clone size: -

CDR3 DNA: TGCGCCAGCAGTGAGAGACAGGGTGGAACAGATACGCAGTATTTT
CDR3 protein: CASSERQGGTDTQYF
D gene: TRBD1
J gene: TRBJ2-3
V gene: TRBV10-1
clone size: -

CDR3 DNA: TGTGCCAGCAGCTTAGCGCGAGGGACGCCTAACTATGGCTACACCTTC
CDR3 protein: CASSLARGTPNYGYTF
D gene: -
J gene: TRBJ1-2
V gene: TRBV7-2
clone size: -

CDR3 DNA: TGCAGCGTTGCCCAAAGGGACAGGGCATACGAGCAGTACTTC
CDR3 protein: CSVAQRDRAYEQYF
D gene: TRBD1
J gene: TRBJ2-7
V gene: TRBV29-1
clone size: -

CDR3 DNA: TGTGCCAGCAGACAACAGGGTCGTCTGAGCGAGCAGTACTTC
CDR3 protein: CASRQQGRLSEQYF
D gene: -
J gene: TRBJ2-7
V gene: TRBV6-5
clone size: few

CDR3 DNA: TGTGCCAGCAGTGCCGGGGCTAGGTGGAACGAGCAGTACTTC
CDR3 protein: CASSAGARWNEQYF
D gene: -
J gene: TRBJ2-7
V gene: TRBV2
clone size: -

CDR3 DNA: TGCGCCAGCAGACTCAGGGAGAGCAATCAGCCCCAGCATTTT
CDR3 protein: CASRLRESNQPQHF
D gene: -
J gene: TRBJ1-5
V gene: TRBV10-2
clone size: -

CDR3 DNA: TGTGCCAGCAGTGGAGGTCAGGGTCTACTCTACAATGAGCAGTACTTC
CDR3 protein: CASSGGQGLLYNEQYF
D gene: -
J gene: TRBJ2-7
V gene: TRBV7-9
clone size: -

CDR3 DNA: TGCAGTGCTAGGCGGCAGGGTTATGACTATGGCTACACCTTC
CDR3 protein: CSARRQGYDYGYTF
D gene: -
J gene: TRBJ1-2
V gene: TRBV20-1
clone size: few

CDR3 DNA: TGTGCCAGCAGTCCGGGGGAAGCGACGAGGGATACGCAGTATTTT
CDR3 protein: CASSPGEATRDTQYF
D gene: -
J gene: TRBJ2-3
V gene: TRBV6-2/TRBV6-3
clone size: once

CDR3 DNA: TGTGCCAGCTTGGGACAGGGGGCAAAGAATTCACCCCTCCACTTT
CDR3 protein: CASLGQGAKNSPLHF
D gene: TRBD1
J gene: TRBJ1-6
V gene: TRBV28
clone size: -

CDR3 DNA: TGCGCCAGCAGCCAAGATGATTCCGGCCGTGAGCAGTACTTC
CDR3 protein: CASSQDDSGREQYF
D gene: -
J gene: TRBJ2-7
V gene: TRBV4-3
clone size: -

CDR3 DNA: TGTGCCAGCAGTTTATGGGCCTTCCGCCCAGATACGCAGTATTTT
CDR3 protein: CASSLWAFRPDTQYF
D gene: -
J gene: TRBJ2-3
V gene: TRBV27
clone size: -

CDR3 DNA: TGTGCCAGCAGCTTAGGAGACAGCACAGAGACCCAGTACTTC
CDR3 protein: CASSLGDSTETQYF
D gene: -
J gene: TRBJ2-5
V gene: TRBV7-9
clone size: -

CDR3 DNA: TGCGCCAGCAGCATACAGACTTCTTCGAATACCGGGGAGCTGTTTTTT
CDR3 protein: CASSIQTSSNTGELFF
D gene: -
J gene: TRBJ2-2
V gene: TRBV5-1
clone size: -

CDR3 DNA: TGTGCCACCAGTGACTCGCTGAAGGACAGCACAGATACGCAGTATTTT
CDR3 protein: CATSDSLKDSTDTQYF
D gene: -
J gene: TRBJ2-3
V gene: TRBV24-1
clone size: -

CDR3 DNA: TGCAGCGTAAACAGGGGGCTACCCAATGAGCAGTACTTC
CDR3 protein: CSVNRGLPNEQYF
D gene: TRBD1
J gene: TRBJ2-7
V gene: TRBV29-1
clone size: few